The 31 T cell receptor beta chains given below trace back to one sample, sequenced in a study of STAT5B mutations in CD4+ large granular lymphocyte leukemia. Measured with immunoSEQ multiplex PCR; TCRdb has only the in-frame clones, and not every one. The data hold 30,000 to 35,000 clones, with roughly four fifths observed a single time. The sequenced sample consisted of CD4+ T cells from blood buffy coats. The origin of the receptors is a human donor in good health.

V gene TRBV15 combines with J gene TRBJ1-5, with D possibly TRBD1 on 6 matching bases. V was pared by 2 bases and J by 0 bases, with 11 bases between. The CDR3 runs 16 residues. Per the germline V gene, CDR1 is LNHNV and CDR2 is YYDKDF (reference sequence). CDR3 DNA sequence: TGTGCCACCAGCAGAAACCCGGACAGTAGCAATCAGCCCCAGCATTTT. Protein: CATSRNPDSSNQPQHF.

V gene TRBV7-6 combines with J gene TRBJ1-1; weak D call: TRBD1 (6 bases). Trimming cost V 2 bases and J 7 bases, with 17 bases left between them. This CDR3 contains 15 residues. In germline, CDR1 is SGHVS, CDR2 FNYEAQ. CDR3 amino acids: CASSLNPLGQNEAFF. The CDR3, as DNA: TGTGCCAGCAGCTTAAATCCCCTTGGACAGAATGAAGCTTTCTTT.

The chain has TRBV10-3 and TRBJ2-5, with TRBD1 matching over 9 bases. The DNA end lines up better with TRBJ2-7; the J call may be wrong. In germline, CDR1 is ENHRY, CDR2 SYGVKD. This CDR3 is built from 13 residues. Here the CDR3 DNA reads TGTGCCATCAGTGAAGGGACAGGGTACGAGCAGTACTTC. It translates to CAISEGTGYEQYF.

This rearrangement joins TRBV5-5 to TRBJ2-3; D gene ambiguous. In germline, CDR1 is SGHKS, CDR2 YYEKEE (reference sequence). The CDR3 length is 16 residues. Trimming took 0 bases from V and 0 from J, leaving 11 bases between them. The CDR3 DNA reads as TGTGCCAGCAGCTTGGGCTCGGATTATAGCACAGATACGCAGTATTTT. It yields the protein CASSLGSDYSTDTQYF.

The genes are TRBV28 and TRBJ2-7; no clear D. This CDR3 is 15 amino acids long. Germline V CDR1 and CDR2: MDHEN, SYDVKM. V was shortened by 5 bases and J by 0 bases, with 14 bases between the two germline ends. CDR3 in DNA: TGTGCCAGCAGTCCCCCTGGCACAGACTCCTACGAGCAGTACTTC. It specifies CASSPPGTDSYEQYF.

The chain couples TRBV6-1 to TRBJ1-5, with TRBD1 as a possible D gene (5 bases). The CDR3 has 15 residues. V lost 6 bases and J 7 bases, leaving 19 bases between the germline ends. Germline lookup yields CDR1 MNHNS and CDR2 SASEGT. The CDR3 region is CASRGGGAGRQPQHF. The CDR3 bases are TGTGCCAGCAGGGGGGGAGGGGCAGGAAGGCAGCCCCAGCATTTT.

DNA for the CDR3: TGTGCCAGCTCACCGCGCGGCGGGGAGCTGTTTTTT. Its protein product is CASSPRGGELFF. This chain connects TRBV18 to TRBJ2-2; D unresolved. Deletions cut 3 bases from V and 7 bases from J, with 6 bases between. The germline V gene has CDR1 KGHSH and CDR2 LQKENI. The CDR3 is 12 amino acids.

The chain joins TRBV5-4 to TRBJ2-5, with D possibly being TRBD2 (5 bases). The V gene lost 1 base and the J gene lost 1 base, with 14 bases spanning the gap. CDR3 length: 16 residues. Germline V lookup: CDR1 SGHNT, CDR2 YYREEE (reference sequence). The CDR3 loop reads CASSLLLGSGQETQYF. The DNA for the CDR3 is TGTGCCAGCAGCTTGCTACTAGGGTCGGGCCAAGAGACCCAGTACTTC.

The chain recombines TRBV9 with TRBJ2-1; TRBD2 agrees at 12 bases. Germline trimming cut 5 bases from V and 5 bases from J; bases unmatched to any gene: 8. Germline CDR1 reads SGDLS; CDR2 reads YYNGEE. CDR3 size: 16 residues. The CDR3 loop reads CASSPSGRAKNNEQFF. The CDR3 nucleotides read TGTGCCAGCAGTCCTAGCGGGAGGGCCAAGAACAATGAGCAGTTCTTC.

CDR3 protein: CAWSGSRDQPQHF. The CDR3, as DNA: TGTGCCTGGAGTGGGAGCAGGGATCAGCCCCAGCATTTT. The chain employs TRBV30 and TRBJ1-5, with D possibly being TRBD1 (5 bases). Germline CDR1 and CDR2: GTSNPN and SVGIG (reference sequence). The V end lost 1 base, the J end lost 5 bases, and 9 bases lay between the germline ends. The CDR3 has 13 residues.

This clone turned up a few times. The chain links TRBV29-1 to TRBJ1-2; the D is unclear. V lost 4 bases, J lost 6 bases, and 18 bases lay in between. Germline CDR1 reads SQVTM; CDR2 reads ANQGSEA. This CDR3 has 14 residues. As DNA, the CDR3 is TGCAGCGTTGTCACCCCCGGGAGCCCAGATGGCTACACCTTC. It specifies CSVVTPGSPDGYTF.

This sequence joins TRBV2 and TRBJ2-3; D is possibly TRBD1 (5 bases). V was shortened by 0 bases and J by 2 bases, with 9 bases between the two germline ends. CDR1 and CDR2 (germline): SNHLY, FYNNEI. The CDR3 is 15 residues long. The CDR3 DNA is TGTGCCAGCAGTGAAGCGGGGCTATACACAGATACGCAGTATTTT. Translated: CASSEAGLYTDTQYF.

The genes are TRBV7-2 and TRBJ1-2; 9 nucleotides align to TRBD1. Per the germline V gene, CDR1 is SGHTA and CDR2 is FQGNSA. Unmatched junction bases numbered 2, after V lost 5 bases and J lost 1 base. The CDR3 covers 14 residues. The CDR3 is CASSPDRGNYGYTF. The CDR3 nucleotides are TGTGCCAGCAGCCCGGACAGGGGTAACTATGGCTACACCTTC.

The chain is built from TRBV30 and TRBJ2-5, with 7 bases aligning to TRBD2. Germline V gives CDR1 GTSNPN, CDR2 SVGIG (reference sequence). This CDR3 has 13 amino acids. DNA for the CDR3: TGTGCGGCGGGTGCGGGAGACGGAGAGACCCAGTACTTC. Translated: CAAGAGDGETQYF.

This clone came up once. The chain combines TRBV10-3 with TRBJ2-7, with D unclear. V lost 1 base and J 0 bases, leaving 16 bases between the germline ends. Germline lookup yields CDR1 ENHRY and CDR2 SYGVKD. The CDR3 has 17 residues. CDR3 region: CAISELSFGGLSYEQYF. CDR3 coding DNA: TGTGCCATCAGTGAGTTGAGTTTTGGTGGGCTCTCCTACGAGCAGTACTTC.

The V gene is TRBV10-1, the J gene TRBJ2-5; 9 bases are shared with TRBD1. Germline lookup yields CDR1 WNHNN and CDR2 SYGVQD (reference sequence). There are 16 residues in the CDR3. The trim removed 2 bases at V and 5 bases at J, leaving 9 bases unmatched. The CDR3 is CASSEEVGDREETQYF. The DNA of the CDR3 is TGCGCCAGCAGTGAGGAGGTCGGGGACAGGGAGGAGACCCAGTACTTC.

This sequence joins TRBV27 and TRBJ2-7; D perhaps matches TRBD1 (5 bases). The CDR3 sequence is 14 residues long. Trimming took off 3 bases at V and 1 base at J, with 10 bases between the two ends. The V gene's germline CDR1 is MNHEY and CDR2 SMNVEV (reference sequence). Here the CDR3 DNA reads TGTGCCAGCAGTTTTGGCAGGACATCCTACGAGCAGTACTTC. Protein sequence: CASSFGRTSYEQYF.

V is TRBV18 and J is TRBJ2-7, with TRBD1 identical over 9 bases. This CDR3 region has 15 residues. Germline V CDR1 and CDR2: KGHSH, LQKENI. The V segment lost 4 bases and the J segment 6 bases; nucleotides outside the gene matches: 10. As DNA, the CDR3 is TGTGCCAGCTCACTCTACTCGGGACAGGGTGTCGAGCAGTACTTC. Protein: CASSLYSGQGVEQYF.

This chain joins TRBV12-5 and TRBJ2-2; 8 nucleotides agree with TRBD2. The germline gives CDR1 LGHNT, CDR2 FRNRAP. The CDR3 covers 14 residues. Trimming took 6 bases from V and 7 from J; bases not matched to a gene: 7. The CDR3 DNA is TGTGCTAGTGGCCAGACTAGCGAGGGCGGGGAGCTGTTTTTT. It translates to CASGQTSEGGELFF.

For the CDR3, the DNA is TGTGCCAGCAGTCCCCGACAGTCCTTCTACGAGCAGTACTTC. It codes for CASSPRQSFYEQYF. The rearrangement joins TRBV27 to TRBJ2-7; maybe TRBD1 (5 bases). CDR1 MNHEY and CDR2 SMNVEV come from the germline V gene (reference sequence). V lost 5 bases and J 3 bases, leaving 14 bases between the germline ends. The CDR3 contains 14 residues.

This sequence joins TRBV7-9 and TRBJ2-4; D may match TRBD1 or TRBD2 (5 bases each). The V gene's germline CDR1 is SEHNR and CDR2 FQNEAQ (reference sequence). With 0 bases removed from V and 4 bases from J, the gap between germline ends came to 10 bases. The CDR3 sequence is 15 residues long. CDR3 DNA: TGTGCCAGCAGCTTAGCGGTGTGGGGGAAAAACATTCAGTACTTC. Translation: CASSLAVWGKNIQYF.

This rearrangement joins TRBV5-6 to TRBJ1-5; D not resolved. V was shortened by 7 bases and J by 7 bases, with 9 bases between the two germline ends. Germline CDR1 is SGHDT and CDR2 is YYEEEE. The CDR3 has 11 residues. CDR3 amino acids: CASGLCQPQHF. The CDR3 DNA follows: TGTGCCAGCGGGCTTTGCCAGCCCCAGCATTTT.

The chain employs TRBV19 and TRBJ2-2; 8 bases agree with TRBD1. Trimming took 4 bases from V and 5 from J; bases not matched to a gene: 9. The CDR3 loop spans 16 amino acids. Germline-derived CDR1 and CDR2 are LNHDA and SQIVND (reference sequence). For the CDR3, the DNA is TGTGCCAGTAGTACCCGGGGGACAGGCAGGACCGGGGAGCTGTTTTTT. It is translated as CASSTRGTGRTGELFF.

The count of this clone is one. V is TRBV28 and J is TRBJ2-3, with D possibly matching TRBD1 (6 bases). This CDR3 has 16 amino acids. Trimming stripped 6 bases from V and 2 bases from J, with 18 bases between. Germline V lookup: CDR1 MDHEN, CDR2 SYDVKM. In DNA, the CDR3 is TGTGCCAGCAGCCCATCCCCAGGACAGCCCACAGATACGCAGTATTTT. Translating it yields CASSPSPGQPTDTQYF.

Written as DNA, the CDR3 is TGTGCCAGCAGTTACTCGGGACAGGGTAATGAAAAACTGTTTTTT. It encodes CASSYSGQGNEKLFF. The gene calls are TRBV6-5 and TRBJ1-4; 9 positions agree with TRBD1. Germline V gene data show CDR1 as MNHEY and CDR2 as SVGAGI. The trim removed 0 bases at V and 4 bases at J, leaving 0 bases unmatched. The CDR3 runs to 15 residues.

V is TRBV28 and J is TRBJ1-2; no definite D call. The V gene lost 7 bases and the J gene lost 8 bases, with 14 bases spanning the gap. The CDR3 sequence is 12 residues long. Germline V gene data show CDR1 as MDHEN and CDR2 as SYDVKM. CDR3 DNA: TGTGCCAGCACCAAGGATCAAGGGGGCTACACCTTC. Translation gives CASTKDQGGYTF.

The chain has TRBV29-1 and TRBJ2-2, with 13 bases identical to TRBD2. Unmatched junction bases numbered 4, after V lost 6 bases and J lost 0 bases. CDR1 and CDR2 from the germline V gene are SQVTM and ANQGSEA. CDR3 length: 16 amino acids. CDR3 region: CSVMTSGGTNTGELFF. The CDR3 DNA is TGCAGCGTCATGACTAGCGGGGGGACGAACACCGGGGAGCTGTTTTTT.

The chain combines TRBV28 with TRBJ1-2; TRBD1 agrees at 7 bases. This CDR3 is 15 amino acids long. Trimming took 2 bases from V and 5 from J; bases not matched to a gene: 8. Germline loops: CDR1 MDHEN, CDR2 SYDVKM. The CDR3 DNA reads as TGTGCCAGCAGTTTACCCGGGACAGCAGCTTATGGCTACACCTTC. This gives the protein CASSLPGTAAYGYTF.

The chain employs TRBV4-2 and TRBJ2-7, with D perhaps given as TRBD1 or TRBD2 (5 bases each). Deletions cut 9 bases from V and 6 bases from J, with 18 bases between. Germline CDR1 LGHNA, CDR2 YNFKEQ. The CDR3 extends over 13 amino acids. This CDR3 reads CASDGGVVCEQYF. Written as DNA, the CDR3 is TGTGCCAGTGATGGGGGAGTGGTATGCGAGCAGTACTTC.

J is TRBJ1-6 and V is TRBV7-2, with D uncertain. In germline, CDR1 is SGHTA, CDR2 FQGNSA. The CDR3 length is 13 residues. Between the trimmed V and J ends, which lost 0 bases and 9 bases, there was a span of 6 bases. For the CDR3, the DNA is TGTGCCAGCAGCTTAGCGATGGCTTCACCCCTCCACTTT. Amino acids: CASSLAMASPLHF. Full variable domain (missing parts from reference TRBV7-2 and TRBJ1-6): GAGVSQSPSNKVTEKGKDVELRCDPISGHTALYWYRQSLGQGLEFLIYFQGNSAPDKSGLPSDRFSAERTGGSVSTLTIQRTQQEDSAVYLCASSLAMASPLHFGNGTRLTVT.

This sequence joins TRBV7-2 and TRBJ1-4; D not resolved. V shed 6 bases and J shed 3 bases, with 14 bases lying between them. This CDR3 region has 15 residues. Per germline, CDR1 SGHTA and CDR2 FQGNSA. The CDR3 sequence: CASSPTPSANEKLFF. In DNA form, the CDR3 reads TGTGCCAGCAGTCCTACGCCTAGTGCTAATGAAAAACTGTTTTTT.